The clone carrying this T cell receptor (beta chain) was recorded a few times. Any patient presenting with uncontrolled infection, other autoimmune disease, pregnancy or lactation was left out. These data come from a study of T cells in Graves' hyperthyroidism and ophthalmopathy. There were TCR beta CDR3 regions amplified from RNA transcripts. In the first-round RT-PCR of the TCR CDR3, the HTBI primer set was used. MiXCR was run by TCRdb on the multiplex PCR reads, yielding one entry per CDR3 protein. The repertoire holds nearly 600,000 distinct CDR3 sequences, with about 15% as singletons. V lost 2 bases to trimming and J lost 7 bases, with 17 bases between them. This CDR3 is 15 amino acids long. Germline CDR1 MNHNS, CDR2 SASEGT.

The clonotype originates from a woman aged 30 to 39 with Graves' hyperthyroidism that later progressed to Graves' ophthalmopathy. The sequenced sample was blood. The chain recombines TRBV6-1 with TRBJ1-1; no definite D call. This CDR3 is CASSELAGPGSEAFF. The CDR3 DNA reads as TGTGCCAGCAGTGAATTGGCGGGCCCCGGAAGTGAAGCTTTCTTT.